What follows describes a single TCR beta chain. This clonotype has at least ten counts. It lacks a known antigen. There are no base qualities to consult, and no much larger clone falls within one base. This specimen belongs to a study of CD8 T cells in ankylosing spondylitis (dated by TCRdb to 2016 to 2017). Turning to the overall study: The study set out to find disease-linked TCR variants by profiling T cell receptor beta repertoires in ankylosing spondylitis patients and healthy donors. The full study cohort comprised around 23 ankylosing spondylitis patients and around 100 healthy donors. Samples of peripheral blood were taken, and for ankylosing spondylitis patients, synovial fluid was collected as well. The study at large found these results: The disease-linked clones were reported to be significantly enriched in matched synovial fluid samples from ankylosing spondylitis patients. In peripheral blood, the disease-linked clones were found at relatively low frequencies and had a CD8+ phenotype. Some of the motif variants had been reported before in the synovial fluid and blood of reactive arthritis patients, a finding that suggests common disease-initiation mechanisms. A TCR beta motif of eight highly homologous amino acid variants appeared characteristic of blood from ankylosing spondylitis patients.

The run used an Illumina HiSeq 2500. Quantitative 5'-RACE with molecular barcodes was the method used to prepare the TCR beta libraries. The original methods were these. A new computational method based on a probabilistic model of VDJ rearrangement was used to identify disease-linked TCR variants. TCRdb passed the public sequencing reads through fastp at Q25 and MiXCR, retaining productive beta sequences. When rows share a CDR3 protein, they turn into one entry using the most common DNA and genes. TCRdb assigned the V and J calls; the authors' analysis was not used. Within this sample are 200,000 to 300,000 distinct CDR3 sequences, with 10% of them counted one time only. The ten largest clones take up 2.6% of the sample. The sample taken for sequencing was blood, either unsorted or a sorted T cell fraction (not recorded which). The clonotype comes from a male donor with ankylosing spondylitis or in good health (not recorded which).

CDR3 reads: CAWSVGWVREKLFF. The base sequence is TGTGCCTGGAGTGTAGGTTGGGTACGTGAAAAACTGTTTTTT. In this chain, TRBV30 is recombined with TRBJ1-4, with the D gene not clear enough to name. CDR1 GTSNPN and CDR2 SVGIG were looked up in the germline V gene (reference sequence). At the junction V is shortened by 0 bases and J by 7 bases, with 12 bases in between. The CDR3 has 14 amino acids, counting the end cysteine and phenylalanine. Just the 42-base CDR3 DNA is kept, in frame starting at base 1.